This T cell receptor (beta chain) stems from a study of shared clonotypes between healthy human individuals. Study-level results: Blood was the only sampled material, and tissue repertoires likely differ.

The V end lost 2 bases, the J end lost 0 bases, and 8 bases lay between the germline ends. In germline, CDR1 is SGHRS, CDR2 YFSETQ. The CDR3 sequence is 14 residues long. All donors were healthy HIV-negative adults lacking recent acute infections or vaccinations. Some clones are missing from TCRdb's copy, which holds only in-frame ones; the method was immunoSEQ multiplex PCR. The profile shows roughly 2.5 million clones, roughly 92% of them singletons. This clone was recorded once. Antigen specificity is unknown. At the DNA level, this CDR3 is encoded by other sequences in the same sample as well. This clonotype was obtained from a man aged 18 to 29 in good health. This chain connects TRBV5-1 to TRBJ1-1; unclear D gene. The sample was naive CD4+ T cells sorted from blood. Subset here: CD45RA+ positively selected. The CDR3 sequence: CASSLFSLNTEAFF. The DNA of the CDR3 is TGCGCCAGCAGCTTATTCAGCCTGAACACTGAAGCTTTCTTT.